Following are 8 T cell receptor beta chains from one sample sequenced in a study of T-cell reconstitution after alpha-beta-depleted transplantation in children. Unique molecular identifiers were built into the TCRbeta library. Via MiXCR, TCRdb re-called the PCR reads, giving one row per CDR3 protein. The repertoire has approximately 240,000 distinct CDR3 sequences, about a tenth of them found once; the top ten carry about 6%. This material consisted of PBMCs from the stem cell graft donor, taken from the stem cell graft. Receptors originate from a human donor who donated a stem cell graft to a child with acute lymphoblastic leukemia.

This clonotype was detected ten times or more. This chain uses TRBV20-1 with TRBJ2-1, with D perhaps matching TRBD1 or TRBD2 (5 bases each). Trimming removed 5 bases at V and 0 bases at J, with 8 bases between. Germline V lookup: CDR1 DFQATT, CDR2 SNEGSKA (reference sequence). CDR3 size: 13 residues. CDR3 DNA sequence: TGCAGTGCTTCAGGGAGCTCCTACAATGAGCAGTTCTTC. Translated, it gives CSASGSSYNEQFF.

The J gene is TRBJ2-7, the V gene TRBV5-1; D may be TRBD1 or TRBD2 (6 bases each). Germline V CDR1 and CDR2: SGHRS, YFSETQ. V was cut by 4 bases and J by 1 base, with 18 bases left in between. This CDR3 comprises 16 residues. For the CDR3, the DNA is TGCGCCAGCAGCCGTGAGGGGGGTGAGGTGTCCTACGAGCAGTACTTC. Translated, it gives CASSREGGEVSYEQYF.

This clonotype was observed a few times. The chain links TRBV7-2 to TRBJ2-6; 7 positions agree with TRBD1. The length of the CDR3 is 16 residues. Germline values: CDR1 SGHTA, CDR2 FQGNSA. V shed 2 bases and J 1 base; nucleotides not matched to a gene: 2. In nucleotides, the CDR3 is TGTGCCAGCAGCTTATTGGGACAGTCTGGGGCCAACGTCCTGACTTTC. This encodes CASSLLGQSGANVLTF.

This clonotype appeared a few times. The rearrangement uses TRBV19 and TRBJ1-1; D is uncertain. Looked up from germline, CDR1 is LNHDA and CDR2 is SQIVND (reference sequence). The length of the CDR3 is 15 residues. V shed 5 bases and J shed 1 base, with 14 bases lying between them. The CDR3 spells CASSLNGRENTEAFF. The DNA for the CDR3 is TGTGCCAGTAGTCTGAATGGACGGGAGAACACTGAAGCTTTCTTT.

This clonotype was counted ten times or more. For the CDR3, the DNA is TGCGCCAGCAGCTTAAACGAAAGGGACACTGAAGCTTTCTTT. This sequence encodes CASSLNERDTEAFF. The chain couples TRBV5-1 to TRBJ1-1; D remains unclear. This CDR3 has 14 residues. Trimming stripped 2 bases from V and 3 bases from J, with 11 bases between. CDR1 is SGHRS and CDR2 is YFSETQ in the germline V gene.

The chain links TRBV18 to TRBJ2-7; the D gene is possibly TRBD1 (6 bases). The length of the CDR3 is 17 residues. Looked up from germline, CDR1 is KGHSH and CDR2 is LQKENI. Trimming pared 2 bases from V and 2 bases from J, leaving 19 bases between. The CDR3 DNA reads as TGTGCCAGCTCACCATACGGGACACCCGAAAGGACCTACGAGCAGTACTTC. The encoded protein is CASSPYGTPERTYEQYF.

This clonotype showed up just a few times. The J gene is TRBJ1-2, the V gene TRBV27; 7 bases fit TRBD1. Germline CDR1 and CDR2: MNHEY and SMNVEV (reference sequence). Losses at the gene ends were 5 bases for V and 2 bases for J; bases not matched to a gene: 5. This CDR3 spans 14 amino acids. CDR3 sequence: CASSPWDSNYGYTF. CDR3 DNA: TGTGCCAGCAGTCCATGGGACAGCAACTATGGCTACACCTTC.

This clonotype was found many times. The chain combines TRBV7-2 with TRBJ2-7; a weak D match, TRBD2 (6 bases). V shed 5 bases and J shed 3 bases, with 14 bases lying between them. CDR1 and CDR2 from the germline V gene are SGHTA and FQGNSA. The CDR3 is 14 amino acids. The chain's CDR3 is CASSNRDWDYEQYF. CDR3 in DNA: TGTGCCAGCAGCAACCGGGACTGGGACTACGAGCAGTACTTC.